This T cell receptor beta chain was identified in a study of T cell repertoires in cytomegalovirus infection. Whole-study context: Based on public TCR beta signatures, there were indications of CMV infection and of a matching HLA type. Study findings and constraints: HLA-C-restricted CMV clonotypes gave the most frequent clonotype in two of eight donors. Of the TCR beta families, the public ones yielded a cumulative frequency that identified carriers of CMV plus the relevant HLA.

There are a few counts of this clonotype. Its target is not known. TCRdb analysed the reads with MiXCR anew, one entry per CDR3 protein. This sample carries around 120,000 distinct CDR3 sequences, roughly 9% of them seen once, and the ten largest clones take around 10%. Source material: PBMCs. The clonotype comes from a human donor in good health (CMV status not recorded). Some clones in this sample may be carry-over from other donors' samples.

This chain's CDR3 is CASRTTTGNQPQHF. The CDR3 DNA reads as TGTGCCAGCAGGACGACGACAGGCAATCAGCCCCAGCATTTT. The V gene is TRBV6-2 or TRBV6-3, the J gene TRBJ1-5, with D perhaps matching TRBD1 (5 bases). The V gene's germline CDR1 is MNHEY and CDR2 SVGEGT. The CDR3 loop spans 14 amino acids. V lost 6 bases, J lost 2 bases, and 11 bases lay in between.